The clone carrying this T cell receptor (beta chain) was observed many times. The antigen is undetermined. TCRdb processed the reads anew with MiXCR; each CDR3 protein has one entry. The sample holds around 320,000 distinct CDR3 sequences, around 9.5% seen once. The data derive from a study of T cell repertoires in cytomegalovirus infection. About the research overall: Public TCR beta signatures indicated both CMV infection and matching HLA type.

Study-wide findings and caveats: CMV-specific TCR beta clonotypes restricted by HLA-C were the ones dominating the ex vivo response. Of the TCR beta families, the public ones yielded a cumulative frequency that identified carriers of CMV plus the relevant HLA.

The clonotype was recovered from a human donor in good health (CMV status not recorded). Some clones in this sample may be carry-over from other donors' samples. What was sequenced was PBMCs.

This CDR3 is CASSQRARLEAFF. CDR3 sequence (DNA): TGCGCCAGCAGCCAAAGGGCGCGGCTTGAAGCTTTCTTT. The chain combines TRBV4-3 with TRBJ1-1; D is unresolved. Trimming took 2 bases from V and 7 from J, leaving 11 bases between them. This CDR3 is built from 13 residues. Germline lookup yields CDR1 LGHNA and CDR2 YSLEER.